A single TCR beta chain is shown here with its context. The target antigen is unknown. Trimming took off 0 bases at V and 7 bases at J, with 13 bases between the two ends. The V gene's germline CDR1 is LNHDA and CDR2 SQIVND (reference sequence). The CDR3 totals 15 residues. Produced via immunoSEQ multiplex PCR; TCRdb's table is partial and in-frame only. The sample comprises 150,000 to 200,000 clones, 85% to 95% of which are singletons, and about 0.6% rests with the top ten. The entry originates in a study of T cell responses to AZD1222 COVID-19 vaccine. Overall study results and limits: Dominant CD4 TCR responses targeted spike regions 160-218 and 743-854.

The specimen was peripheral blood, collected on day 0 of AZD1222 vaccination. V gene TRBV19 combines with J gene TRBJ1-5; a possible D gene is TRBD1 (5 bases). The TCR was taken from an adult in good health. The CDR3 DNA reads TGTGCCAGTAGTATAGACCCCAGGGCCCAACAGCCCCAGCATTTT. Its translation: CASSIDPRAQQPQHF. Based on the CDR3 plus reference TRBV19 and TRBJ1-5, the full variable domain is DGGITQSPKYLFRKEGQNVTLSCEQNLNHDAMYWYRQDPGQGLRLIYYSQIVNDFQKGDIAEGYSVSREKKESFPLTVTSAQKNPTAFYLCASSIDPRAQQPQHFGDGTRLSIL.